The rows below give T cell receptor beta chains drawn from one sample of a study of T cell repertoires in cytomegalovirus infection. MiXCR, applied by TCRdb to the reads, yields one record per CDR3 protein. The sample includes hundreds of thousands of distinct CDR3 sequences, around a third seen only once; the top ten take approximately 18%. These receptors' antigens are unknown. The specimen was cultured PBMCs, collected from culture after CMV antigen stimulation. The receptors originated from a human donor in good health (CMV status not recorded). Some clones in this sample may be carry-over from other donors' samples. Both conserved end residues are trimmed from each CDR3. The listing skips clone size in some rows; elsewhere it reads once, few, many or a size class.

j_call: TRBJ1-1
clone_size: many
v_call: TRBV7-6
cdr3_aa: ASSLGGGGRVGMNTEAF

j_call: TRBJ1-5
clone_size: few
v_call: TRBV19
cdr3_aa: ASSLRPGETQPQH

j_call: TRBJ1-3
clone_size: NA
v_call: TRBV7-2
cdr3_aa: ASSLAAGGSSGNTIY

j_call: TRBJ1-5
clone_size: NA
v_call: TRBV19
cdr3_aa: ASSRWGQGMDQPQH

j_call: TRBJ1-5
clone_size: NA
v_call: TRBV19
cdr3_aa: ASSMGRGQGAGSNQPQH

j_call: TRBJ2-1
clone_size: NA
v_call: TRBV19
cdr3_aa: ATHSGRFSYNEQF

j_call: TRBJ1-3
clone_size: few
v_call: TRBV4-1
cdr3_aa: ASSQGARGPPSGNTIY

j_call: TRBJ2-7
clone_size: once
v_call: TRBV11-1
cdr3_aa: ASSLVAGQGGEQY

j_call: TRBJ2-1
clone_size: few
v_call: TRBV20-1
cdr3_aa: SAPYTPDNEQF

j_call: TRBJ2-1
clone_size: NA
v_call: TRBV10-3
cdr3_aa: AIRKDQGANEQF

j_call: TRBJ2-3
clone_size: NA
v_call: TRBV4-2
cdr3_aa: ASSQGQAPGGALDTQY

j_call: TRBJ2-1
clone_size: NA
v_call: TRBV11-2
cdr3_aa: ASSLRTWIYNEQF

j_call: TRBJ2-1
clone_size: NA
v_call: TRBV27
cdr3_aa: ASSAKQGSPYNEQF

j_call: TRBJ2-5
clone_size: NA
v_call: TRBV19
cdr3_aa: ASTDRGKTQY

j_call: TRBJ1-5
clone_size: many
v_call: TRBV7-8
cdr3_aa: ASSSNQGRVQPQH

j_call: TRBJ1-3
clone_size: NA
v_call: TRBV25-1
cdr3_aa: ASGKASGNTIY

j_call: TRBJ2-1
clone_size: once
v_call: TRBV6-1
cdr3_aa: ATRRAEEQF

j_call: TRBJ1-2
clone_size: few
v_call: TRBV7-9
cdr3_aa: ASSSTGYYGYT

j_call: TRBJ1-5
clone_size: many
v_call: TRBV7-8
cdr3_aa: ASSRHVDQPQH

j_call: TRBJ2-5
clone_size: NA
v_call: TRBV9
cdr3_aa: ASSVTPLAEETQY

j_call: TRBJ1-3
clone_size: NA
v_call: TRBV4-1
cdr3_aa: ASRFGNTIY

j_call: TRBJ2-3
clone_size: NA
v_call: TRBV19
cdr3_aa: ATSSASTDTQY

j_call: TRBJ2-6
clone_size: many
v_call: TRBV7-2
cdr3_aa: ASSLLGGASGANVLT

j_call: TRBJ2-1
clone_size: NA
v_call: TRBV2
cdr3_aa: ASSASGRLSYNEQF

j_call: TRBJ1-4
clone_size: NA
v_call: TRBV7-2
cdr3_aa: ASSLARVGSNEKLF

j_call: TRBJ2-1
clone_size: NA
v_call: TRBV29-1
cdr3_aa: SVENIYNEQF

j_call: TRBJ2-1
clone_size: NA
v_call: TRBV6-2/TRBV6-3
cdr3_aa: ASSQPGQGYEQF

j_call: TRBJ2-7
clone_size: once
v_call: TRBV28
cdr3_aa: ASSLDRVASYEQY

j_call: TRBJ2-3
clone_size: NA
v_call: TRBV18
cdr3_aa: ASSSYAGLGPDTQY

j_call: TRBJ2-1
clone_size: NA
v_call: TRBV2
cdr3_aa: ASSLTLSGLASEQF

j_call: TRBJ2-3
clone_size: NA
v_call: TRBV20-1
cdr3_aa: SALTGVADTQY

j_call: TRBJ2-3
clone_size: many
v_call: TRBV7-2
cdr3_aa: ASSSAPRTDTQY

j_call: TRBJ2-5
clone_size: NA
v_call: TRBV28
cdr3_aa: ASSSEPRRETQY

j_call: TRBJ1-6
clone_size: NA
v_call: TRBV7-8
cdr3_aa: ASSRGYDSPLH

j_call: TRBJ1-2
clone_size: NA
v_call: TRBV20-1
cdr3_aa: SAKSSRQTHGYT

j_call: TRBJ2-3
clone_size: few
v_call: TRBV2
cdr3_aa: ASGFLAGSTDTQY

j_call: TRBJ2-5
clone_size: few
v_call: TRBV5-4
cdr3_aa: ASRSNGGEETQY

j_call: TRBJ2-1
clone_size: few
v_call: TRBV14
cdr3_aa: ASSLGLARREQF

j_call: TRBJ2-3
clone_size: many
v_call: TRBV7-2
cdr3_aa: ASSAGGAGTDTQY

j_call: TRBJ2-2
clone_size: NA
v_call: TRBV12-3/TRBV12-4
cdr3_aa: ASSFRASNTGELF

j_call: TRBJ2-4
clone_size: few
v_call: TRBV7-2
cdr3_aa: ASSETSGRVGNIQY

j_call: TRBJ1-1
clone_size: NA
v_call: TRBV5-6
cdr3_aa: ASSWRRGGSTEAF

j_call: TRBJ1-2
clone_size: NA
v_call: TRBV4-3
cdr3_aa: ASSQDPTGWLGYT

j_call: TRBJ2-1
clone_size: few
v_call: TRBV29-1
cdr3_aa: SGSGDPETGLKL

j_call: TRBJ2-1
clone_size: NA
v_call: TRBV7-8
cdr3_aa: ASSLGGYFYNEQF

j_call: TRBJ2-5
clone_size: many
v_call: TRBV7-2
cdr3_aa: ASSLSGTQETQY

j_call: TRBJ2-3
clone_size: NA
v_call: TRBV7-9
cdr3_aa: ASSLAASLDTQY

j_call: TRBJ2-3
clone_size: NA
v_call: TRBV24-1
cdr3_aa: ATSDPSRRDGTDTQY

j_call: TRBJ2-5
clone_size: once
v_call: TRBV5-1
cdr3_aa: ASSLAGRSQETQY

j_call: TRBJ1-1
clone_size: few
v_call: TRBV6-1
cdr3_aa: ATFRDTQTEAF

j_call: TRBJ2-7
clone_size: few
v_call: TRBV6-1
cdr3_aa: ASSITALDMDEQY

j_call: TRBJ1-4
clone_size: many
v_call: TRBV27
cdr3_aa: ASSPRGQESEKLF

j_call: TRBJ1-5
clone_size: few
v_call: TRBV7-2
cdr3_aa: ASSLVGGGVQPQH

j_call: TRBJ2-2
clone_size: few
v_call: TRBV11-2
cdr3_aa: ASSLKTGELF

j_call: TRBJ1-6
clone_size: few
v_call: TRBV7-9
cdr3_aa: ASSLQAGKSSYNSPLH

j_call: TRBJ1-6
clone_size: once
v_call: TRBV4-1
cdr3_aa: ASSHLGSPLH